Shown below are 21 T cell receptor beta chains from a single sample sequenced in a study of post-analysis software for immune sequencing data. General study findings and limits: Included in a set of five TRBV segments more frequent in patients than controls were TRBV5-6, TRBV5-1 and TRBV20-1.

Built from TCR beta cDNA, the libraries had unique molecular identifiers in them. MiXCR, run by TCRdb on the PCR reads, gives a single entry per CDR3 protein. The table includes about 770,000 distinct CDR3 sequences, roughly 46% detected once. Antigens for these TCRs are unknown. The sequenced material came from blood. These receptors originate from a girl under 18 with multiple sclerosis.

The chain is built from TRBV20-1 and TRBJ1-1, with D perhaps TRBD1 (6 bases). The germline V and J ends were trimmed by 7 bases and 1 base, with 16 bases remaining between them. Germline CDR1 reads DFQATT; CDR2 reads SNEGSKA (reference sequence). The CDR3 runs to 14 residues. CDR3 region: CSGRQGGRNTEAFF. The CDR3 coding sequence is TGCAGTGGCCGCCAAGGGGGTAGGAACACTGAAGCTTTCTTT.

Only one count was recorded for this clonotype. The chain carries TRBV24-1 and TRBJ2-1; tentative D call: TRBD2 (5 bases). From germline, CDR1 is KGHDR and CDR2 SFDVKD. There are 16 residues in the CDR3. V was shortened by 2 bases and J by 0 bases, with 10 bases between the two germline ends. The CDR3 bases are TGTGCCACCAGTGATTCCACTAGTTCCTCCTACAATGAGCAGTTCTTC. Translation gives CATSDSTSSSYNEQFF.

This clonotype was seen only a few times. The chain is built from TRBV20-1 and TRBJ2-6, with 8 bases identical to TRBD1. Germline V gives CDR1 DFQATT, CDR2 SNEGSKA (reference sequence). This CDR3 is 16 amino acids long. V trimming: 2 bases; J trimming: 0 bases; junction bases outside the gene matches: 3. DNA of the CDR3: TGCAGTGCTAGAAGGACAGGGTCCTCTGGGGCCAACGTCCTGACTTTC. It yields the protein CSARRTGSSGANVLTF.

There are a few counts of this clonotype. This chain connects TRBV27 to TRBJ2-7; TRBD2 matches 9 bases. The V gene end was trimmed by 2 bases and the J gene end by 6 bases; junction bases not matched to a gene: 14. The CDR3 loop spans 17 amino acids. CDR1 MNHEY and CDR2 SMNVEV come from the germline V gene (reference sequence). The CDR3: CASSLGAPGLAHLEQYF. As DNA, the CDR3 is TGTGCCAGCAGTTTAGGCGCTCCGGGACTAGCTCATCTCGAGCAGTACTTC.

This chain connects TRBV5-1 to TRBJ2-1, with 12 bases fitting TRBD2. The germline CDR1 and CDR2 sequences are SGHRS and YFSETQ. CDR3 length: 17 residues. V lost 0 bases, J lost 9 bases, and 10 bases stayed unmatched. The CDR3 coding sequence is TGCGCCAGCAGCTTGGCTGGTCTAGCGGGAGGGCCGGCTGAGCAGTTCTTC. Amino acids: CASSLAGLAGGPAEQFF.

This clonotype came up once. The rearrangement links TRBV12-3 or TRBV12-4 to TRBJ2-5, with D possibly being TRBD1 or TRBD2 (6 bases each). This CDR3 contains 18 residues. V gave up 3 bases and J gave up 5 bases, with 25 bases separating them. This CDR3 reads CASSFQTGAIRSQETQYF. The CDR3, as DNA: TGTGCCAGCAGTTTCCAAACGGGGGCGATTCGGAGTCAGGAGACCCAGTACTTC.

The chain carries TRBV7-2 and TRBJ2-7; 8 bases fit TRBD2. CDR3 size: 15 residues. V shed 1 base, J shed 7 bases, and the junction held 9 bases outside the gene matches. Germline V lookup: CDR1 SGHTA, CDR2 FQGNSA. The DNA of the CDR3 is TGTGCCAGCAGCTTAGAGCCAGCGGGAGAGGATGAGCAGTACTTC. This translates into CASSLEPAGEDEQYF. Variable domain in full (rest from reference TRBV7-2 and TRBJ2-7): GAGVSQSPSNKVTEKGKDVELRCDPISGHTALYWYRQSLGQGLEFLIYFQGNSAPDKSGLPSDRFSAERTGGSVSTLTIQRTQQEDSAVYLCASSLEPAGEDEQYFGPGTRLTVT.

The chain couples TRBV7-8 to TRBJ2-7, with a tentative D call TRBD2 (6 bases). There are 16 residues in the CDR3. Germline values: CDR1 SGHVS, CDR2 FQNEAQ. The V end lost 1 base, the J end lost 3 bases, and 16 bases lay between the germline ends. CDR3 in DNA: TGTGCCAGCAGCTTAGGCGAGGAGGGATCTCTCTACGAGCAGTACTTC. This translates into CASSLGEEGSLYEQYF.

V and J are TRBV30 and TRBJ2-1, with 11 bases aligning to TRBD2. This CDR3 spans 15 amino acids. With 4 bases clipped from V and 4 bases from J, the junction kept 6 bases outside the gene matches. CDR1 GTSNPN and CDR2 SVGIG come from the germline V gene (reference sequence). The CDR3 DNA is TGTGCCTGGATTTCCCCTAGCGGGGGGTACAATGAGCAGTTCTTC. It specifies CAWISPSGGYNEQFF. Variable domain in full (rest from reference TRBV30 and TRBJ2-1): SQTIHQWPATLVQPVGSPLSLECTVEGTSNPNLYWYRQAAGRGLQLLFYSVGIGQISSEVPQNLSASRPQDRQFILSSKKLLLSDSGFYLCAWISPSGGYNEQFFGPGTRLTVL.

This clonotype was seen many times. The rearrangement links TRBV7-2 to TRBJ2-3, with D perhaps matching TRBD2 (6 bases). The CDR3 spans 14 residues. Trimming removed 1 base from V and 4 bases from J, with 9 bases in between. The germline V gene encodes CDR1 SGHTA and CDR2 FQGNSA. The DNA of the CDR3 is TGTGCCAGCAGCTTAGGGCTAGCGTCAGATACGCAGTATTTT. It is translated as CASSLGLASDTQYF.

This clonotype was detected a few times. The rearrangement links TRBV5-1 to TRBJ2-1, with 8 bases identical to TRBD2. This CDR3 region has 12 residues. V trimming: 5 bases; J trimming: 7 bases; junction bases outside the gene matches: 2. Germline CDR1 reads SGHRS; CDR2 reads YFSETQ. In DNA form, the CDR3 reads TGCGCCAGCAGACGGGGGGGGAATGAGCAGTTCTTC. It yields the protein CASRRGGNEQFF.

CDR3 in amino acids: CASRPMGTDTQYF. DNA for the CDR3: TGTGCCAGCAGACCGATGGGCACAGATACGCAGTATTTT. The V gene is TRBV12-3 or TRBV12-4, the J gene TRBJ2-3, with no clear D. There are 13 residues in the CDR3. Deletions cut 6 bases from V and 1 base from J, with 8 bases between.

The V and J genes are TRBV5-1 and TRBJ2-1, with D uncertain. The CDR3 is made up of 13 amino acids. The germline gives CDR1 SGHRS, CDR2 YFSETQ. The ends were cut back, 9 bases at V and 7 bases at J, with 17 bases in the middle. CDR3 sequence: CATPGRSRNEQFF. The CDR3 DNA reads TGCGCCACCCCAGGTCGGAGCAGGAATGAGCAGTTCTTC.

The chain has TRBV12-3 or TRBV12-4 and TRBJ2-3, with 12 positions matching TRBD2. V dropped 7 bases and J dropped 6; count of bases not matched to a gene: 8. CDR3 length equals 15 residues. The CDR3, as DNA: TGTGCCAGCAAGAACCTAGCGGGAGGGTCGGATACGCAGTATTTT. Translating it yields CASKNLAGGSDTQYF.

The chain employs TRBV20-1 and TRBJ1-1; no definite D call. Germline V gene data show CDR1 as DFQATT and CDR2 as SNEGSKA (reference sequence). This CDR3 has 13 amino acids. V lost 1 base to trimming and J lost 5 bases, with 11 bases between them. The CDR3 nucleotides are TGCAGTGCTAGAGTCGGATTAGGGACTGAAGCTTTCTTT. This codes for CSARVGLGTEAFF.

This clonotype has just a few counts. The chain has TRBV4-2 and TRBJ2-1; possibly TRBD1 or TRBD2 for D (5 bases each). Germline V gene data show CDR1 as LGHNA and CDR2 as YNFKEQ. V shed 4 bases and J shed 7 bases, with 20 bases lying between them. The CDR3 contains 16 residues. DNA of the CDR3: TGTGCCAGCAGCCTCAACCCCGGGACCCTAGGTAATGAGCAGTTCTTC. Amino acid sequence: CASSLNPGTLGNEQFF.

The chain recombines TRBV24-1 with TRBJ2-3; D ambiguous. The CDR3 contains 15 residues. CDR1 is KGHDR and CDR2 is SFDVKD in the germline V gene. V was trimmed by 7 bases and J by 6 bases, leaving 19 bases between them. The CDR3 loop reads CATSPSSGEWDTQYF. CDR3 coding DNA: TGTGCCACCAGCCCTTCGTCCGGAGAGTGGGATACGCAGTATTTT.

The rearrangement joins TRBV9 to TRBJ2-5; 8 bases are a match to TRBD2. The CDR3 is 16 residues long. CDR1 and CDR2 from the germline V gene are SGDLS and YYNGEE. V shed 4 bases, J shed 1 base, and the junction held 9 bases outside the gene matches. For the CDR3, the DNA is TGTGCCAGCAGCCCTCAAGCGGGAGTTTTCCAAGAGACCCAGTACTTC. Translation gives CASSPQAGVFQETQYF.

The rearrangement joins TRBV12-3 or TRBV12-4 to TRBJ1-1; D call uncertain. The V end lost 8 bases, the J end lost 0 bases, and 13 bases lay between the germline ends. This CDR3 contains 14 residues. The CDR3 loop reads CASSPVGMNTEAFF. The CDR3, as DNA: TGTGCCAGCTCCCCTGTAGGCATGAACACTGAAGCTTTCTTT.

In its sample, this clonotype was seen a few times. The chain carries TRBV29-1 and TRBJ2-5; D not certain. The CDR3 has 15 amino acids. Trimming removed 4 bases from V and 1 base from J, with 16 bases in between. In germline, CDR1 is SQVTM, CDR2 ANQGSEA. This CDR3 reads CSVVGGPGFQETQYF. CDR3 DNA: TGCAGCGTTGTGGGCGGCCCCGGATTCCAAGAGACCCAGTACTTC.

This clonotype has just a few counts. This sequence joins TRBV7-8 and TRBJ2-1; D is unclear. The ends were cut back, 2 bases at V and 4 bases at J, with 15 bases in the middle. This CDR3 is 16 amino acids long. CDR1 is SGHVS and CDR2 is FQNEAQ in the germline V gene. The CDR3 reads CASSLFAKLQYNEQFF. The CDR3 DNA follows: TGTGCCAGCAGCTTATTCGCCAAGCTACAGTACAATGAGCAGTTCTTC. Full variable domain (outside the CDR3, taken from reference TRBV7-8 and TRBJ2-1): GAGVSQSPRYKVAKRGQDVALRCDPISGHVSLFWYQQALGQGPEFLTYFQNEAQLDKSGLPSDRFFAERPEGSVSTLKIQRTQQEDSAVYLCASSLFAKLQYNEQFFGPGTRLTVL.